The clone carrying this T cell receptor beta chain was seen a handful of times. The sample belongs to a study of T cells in localized non-small cell lung cancer. The method was immunoSEQ multiplex PCR; TCRdb's version includes in-frame clones alone and lacks a portion of them. The sample yields fewer than 100,000 clones, 70% to 90% seen once. The sequence derives from a female donor older than 55 with stage I lung adenocarcinoma. The sample consisted of peripheral blood, taken before any cancer treatment.

This CDR3 reads CASSFDWEGKETQYF. The DNA for the CDR3 is TGTGCCAGCAGTTTTGATTGGGAGGGCAAAGAGACCCAGTACTTC. The gene calls are TRBV28 and TRBJ2-5, with 7 bases aligning to TRBD2. With V trimmed by 3 bases and J by 3 bases, 7 bases remained unmatched. Germline V lookup: CDR1 MDHEN, CDR2 SYDVKM. The CDR3 length is 15 residues.